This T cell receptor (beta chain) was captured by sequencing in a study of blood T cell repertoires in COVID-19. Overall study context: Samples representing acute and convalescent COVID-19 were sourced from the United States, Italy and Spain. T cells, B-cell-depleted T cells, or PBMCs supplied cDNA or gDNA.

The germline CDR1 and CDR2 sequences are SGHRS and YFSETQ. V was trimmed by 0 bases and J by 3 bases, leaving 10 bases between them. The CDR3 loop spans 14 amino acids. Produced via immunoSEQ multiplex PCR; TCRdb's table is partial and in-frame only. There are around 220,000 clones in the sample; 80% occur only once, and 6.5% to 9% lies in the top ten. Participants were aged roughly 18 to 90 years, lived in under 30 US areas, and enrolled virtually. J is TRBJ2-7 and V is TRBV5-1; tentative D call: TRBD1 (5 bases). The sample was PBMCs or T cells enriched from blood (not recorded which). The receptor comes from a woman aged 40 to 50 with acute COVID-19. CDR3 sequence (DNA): TGCGCCAGCAGCTTGGAGGGGTCCCTCTACGAGCAGTACTTC. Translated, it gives CASSLEGSLYEQYF.